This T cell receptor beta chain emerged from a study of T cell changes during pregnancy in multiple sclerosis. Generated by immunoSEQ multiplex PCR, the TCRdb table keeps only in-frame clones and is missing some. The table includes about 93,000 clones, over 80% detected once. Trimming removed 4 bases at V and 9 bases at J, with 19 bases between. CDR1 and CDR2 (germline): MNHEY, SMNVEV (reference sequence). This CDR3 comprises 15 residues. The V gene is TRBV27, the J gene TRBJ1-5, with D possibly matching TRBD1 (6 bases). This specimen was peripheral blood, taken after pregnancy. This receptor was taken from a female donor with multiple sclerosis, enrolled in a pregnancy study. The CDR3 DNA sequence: TGTGCCAGCAGTTCTATAGGGGGGGGTGTTGGGCCCCAGCATTTT. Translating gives CASSSIGGGVGPQHF.